Below, 20 T cell receptor beta chains from the same sample are listed, as sequenced in a study of cytomegalovirus exposure and HLA in healthy donors (dated 2017 in TCRdb). Library construction relied on the immunoSEQ multiplex PCR assay. For the multiplex PCR, a mixture combining 60 forward primers for TCR Vbeta segments and 13 reverse primers for TCR Jbeta segments was used. The clones in this table, taken by TCRdb from immuneACCESS, are in-frame only. Not every clone is retained; where verified, under half of the shortfall comes from an unresolved V gene, and the cause of the rest is unknown. This sample comprises approximately 160,000 clones, roughly four fifths of them detected only once. The ten top clones hold about 2.1% of the sample. Sequencing input: PBMCs. These receptors came from a woman aged 18-30 years in good health and CMV-seronegative.

CDR3 sequence reads: CASSLDSGSYEQYF. CDR3 nucleotides: TGTGCCAGCAGCTTGGATAGCGGAAGCTACGAGCAGTACTTC. This chain uses TRBV5-4 with TRBJ2-7, with D possibly matching TRBD2 (6 bases). Germline V gene data show CDR1 as SGHNT and CDR2 as YYREEE (reference sequence). The CDR3 sequence is 14 residues long. The ends were cut back, 0 bases at V and 3 bases at J, with 10 bases in the middle.

The chain links TRBV28 to TRBJ2-5, with D unclear. This CDR3 region has 14 residues. V lost 6 bases, J lost 2 bases, and 13 bases lay in between. The V gene's germline CDR1 is MDHEN and CDR2 SYDVKM. The CDR3 DNA reads TGTGCCAGCAGCCTCAGAGGTCTGCAAGAGACCCAGTACTTC. Its protein product is CASSLRGLQETQYF.

This clone was seen only a few times. The V call is TRBV2, the J call TRBJ1-4; D gene ambiguous. With 6 bases removed from V and 8 bases from J, the gap between germline ends came to 10 bases. Looked up from germline, CDR1 is SNHLY and CDR2 is FYNNEI. The CDR3 covers 12 residues. CDR3 nucleotide sequence: TGTGCCAGCAGCACTCGCGGGGAAAAACTGTTTTTT. Protein: CASSTRGEKLFF. The full variable domain, rest sourced from reference TRBV2 and TRBJ1-4, is EPEVTQTPSHQVTQMGQEVILRCVPISNHLYFYWYRQILGQKVEFLVSFYNNEISEKSEIFDDQFSVERPDGSNFTLKIRSTKLEDSAMYFCASSTRGEKLFFGSGTQLSVL.

The V and J genes are TRBV7-9 and TRBJ2-1, with TRBD1 identical over 8 bases. The junction had 5 bases not matched to a gene; V was cut back by 5 bases and J by 2 bases. The CDR3 extends over 15 amino acids. CDR1 is SEHNR, CDR2 FQNEAQ, per germline (reference sequence). The CDR3 loop reads CASSRQGTAYNEQFF. CDR3 nucleotides: TGTGCCAGCAGCCGACAGGGGACCGCCTACAATGAGCAGTTCTTC.

The J gene is TRBJ2-7, the V gene TRBV2; TRBD2 aligns across 10 bases. Unmatched junction bases numbered 12, after V lost 4 bases and J lost 6 bases. The CDR3 is 16 residues long. The germline V gene has CDR1 SNHLY and CDR2 FYNNEI. The CDR3, as DNA: TGTGCCAGCAGTGCCGTGGGAGCGGGAGGGCCGGGCGAGCAGTACTTC. Translating gives CASSAVGAGGPGEQYF.

This clone has only one observation. V gene TRBV6-6 combines with J gene TRBJ1-4; 9 bases match TRBD1. Germline lookup yields CDR1 MNHNY and CDR2 SVGAGI (reference sequence). This CDR3 contains 16 residues. V was clipped by 0 bases and J by 8 bases; unmatched bases: 7. CDR3 nucleotide sequence: TGTGCCAGCAGTTACTCGATTTTTGGACAGGGGGAAAAACTGTTTTTT. The encoded protein is CASSYSIFGQGEKLFF.

V and J are TRBV6-5 and TRBJ2-7; 8 bases line up with TRBD1. V gave up 7 bases and J gave up 7 bases; unmatched junction bases: 15. The CDR3 length is 15 residues. Germline CDR1 and CDR2: MNHEY and SVGAGI. The CDR3 bases are TGTGCCAGCACCTCGACCGGGACAGGTTCAATGGAGCAGTACTTC. Protein: CASTSTGTGSMEQYF.

The CDR3: CASSLVRGRSTNLPYEQYF. As DNA, the CDR3 is TGTGCCAGCAGCTTAGTCAGGGGGCGATCTACAAATCTACCCTACGAGCAGTACTTC. The chain carries TRBV7-8 and TRBJ2-7; 8 nucleotides match TRBD1. The germline V gene encodes CDR1 SGHVS and CDR2 FQNEAQ. V shed 1 base, J shed 2 bases, and the junction held 16 bases outside the gene matches. The CDR3 consists of 19 residues.

The genes are TRBV11-2 and TRBJ2-3; possibly TRBD2 for D (6 bases). Germline V gene sequence: CDR1 SGHAT, CDR2 FQNNGV. V was cut by 0 bases and J by 3 bases, with 13 bases left in between. The CDR3 extends over 16 amino acids. Here the CDR3 reads CASSLDRGARTDTQYF. CDR3 in DNA: TGTGCCAGCAGCTTAGATCGCGGGGCGAGGACAGATACGCAGTATTTT.

In this sample, this clone is medium-sized. The gene calls are TRBV6-1 and TRBJ1-2; 9 nucleotides agree with TRBD1. The V gene's germline CDR1 is MNHNS and CDR2 SASEGT. J lost 1 base, V lost 6 bases, and 6 bases had no gene match. The CDR3 runs to 15 residues. CDR3 sequence (DNA): TGTGCCAGCAGAGGCCCGGGACAGGGTAACTATGGCTACACCTTC. This translates into CASRGPGQGNYGYTF.

This chain uses TRBV19 with TRBJ2-3; perhaps TRBD1 as D (7 bases). The CDR3 is 14 amino acids. Per the germline V gene, CDR1 is LNHDA and CDR2 is SQIVND (reference sequence). V was clipped by 9 bases and J by 4 bases, with 17 bases between them. This CDR3 is CASRMAGQPDTQYF. Written as DNA, the CDR3 is TGTGCCAGCCGGATGGCGGGACAGCCAGATACGCAGTATTTT. The complete variable domain, with remaining parts taken from reference TRBV19 and TRBJ2-3, reads DGGITQSPKYLFRKEGQNVTLSCEQNLNHDAMYWYRQDPGQGLRLIYYSQIVNDFQKGDIAEGYSVSREKKESFPLTVTSAQKNPTAFYLCASRMAGQPDTQYFGPGTRLTVL.

The chain joins TRBV18 to TRBJ1-6; a weak D match, TRBD1 (5 bases). Per germline, CDR1 KGHSH and CDR2 LQKENI. The V and J ends lost 6 bases and 7 bases respectively, with 13 bases between them. CDR3 length: 14 amino acids. CDR3 in amino acids: CASSPDRDNSPLHF. The CDR3 DNA reads TGTGCCAGCTCTCCTGACAGAGACAATTCACCCCTCCACTTT.

The gene calls are TRBV29-1 and TRBJ1-1, with D possibly TRBD1 on 6 matching bases. Germline CDR1 reads SQVTM; CDR2 reads ANQGSEA. V was shortened by 3 bases and J by 0 bases, with 14 bases between the two germline ends. This CDR3 is built from 15 residues. In DNA, the CDR3 is TGCAGCGTTGAGGGGGCTATAGGGGTGAACACTGAAGCTTTCTTT. Protein sequence: CSVEGAIGVNTEAFF.

The chain is built from TRBV7-9 and TRBJ2-1, with D hard to call. Per the germline V gene, CDR1 is SEHNR and CDR2 is FQNEAQ (reference sequence). The CDR3 covers 12 residues. With 1 base removed from V and 11 bases from J, the gap between germline ends came to 9 bases. CDR3 bases: TGTGCCAGCAGCTTAGAGCCGGTCCAGCAGTTCTTC. Encoded protein: CASSLEPVQQFF.

The CDR3 DNA reads as TGTGCCTGGGACATGGACACTGAAGCTTTCTTT. Amino acid sequence: CAWDMDTEAFF. This chain uses TRBV30 with TRBJ1-1; D is ambiguous. The CDR3 has 11 residues. Trimming cost V 5 bases and J 3 bases, with 7 bases left between them. Germline values: CDR1 GTSNPN, CDR2 SVGIG (reference sequence).

The chain employs TRBV5-1 and TRBJ2-7, with D perhaps TRBD1 (6 bases). CDR1 and CDR2 from the germline V gene are SGHRS and YFSETQ. Trimming took off 2 bases at V and 6 bases at J, with 15 bases between the two ends. CDR3 size: 14 residues. CDR3 DNA: TGCGCCAGCAGCTTAATGACAGGCTCCCTCGAGCAGTACTTC. It translates to CASSLMTGSLEQYF.

This clone was seen just once. The rearrangement links TRBV29-1 to TRBJ1-5; possibly TRBD1 for D (5 bases). The V gene's germline CDR1 is SQVTM and CDR2 ANQGSEA. With 0 bases removed from V and 0 bases from J, the gap between germline ends came to 12 bases. The CDR3 runs to 16 residues. The CDR3 sequence: CSVEEGGSNSNQPQHF. The CDR3 nucleotides read TGCAGCGTTGAAGAGGGGGGAAGTAATAGCAATCAGCCCCAGCATTTT.

The chain employs TRBV29-1 and TRBJ1-2; 7 bases line up with TRBD1. Germline CDR1 is SQVTM and CDR2 is ANQGSEA. V trimming: 7 bases; J trimming: 0 bases; junction bases outside the gene matches: 5. This CDR3 has 13 amino acids. The DNA of the CDR3 is TGCAGCGCCGGACAGGCGACTAACTATGGCTACACCTTC. Translation: CSAGQATNYGYTF.

This sequence joins TRBV6-1 and TRBJ1-1; weak D call: TRBD1 (5 bases). Germline V CDR1 and CDR2: MNHNS, SASEGT. This CDR3 comprises 13 residues. V gave up 5 bases and J gave up 7 bases, with 14 bases separating them. The CDR3 DNA is TGTGCCAGCAGTTTTCCCCCAACAGGTGAAGCTTTCTTT. Its protein product is CASSFPPTGEAFF.

The rearrangement links TRBV5-1 to TRBJ2-1; D is perhaps TRBD1 (6 bases). CDR1 and CDR2 (germline): SGHRS, YFSETQ. The CDR3 totals 14 residues. Trimming took off 6 bases at V and 8 bases at J, with 18 bases between the two ends. The CDR3 here is CASISSGAGHEQFF. The CDR3 DNA is TGCGCCAGCATCTCTTCAGGGGCGGGTCATGAGCAGTTCTTC.